These 32 T cell receptor beta chains were sequenced from one sample in a study of blood T cell repertoires in COVID-19. Clones were sequenced by immunoSEQ multiplex PCR, and TCRdb holds only the in-frame ones, with some missing. The sample lists fewer than 400,000 clones; around nine tenths were seen once. The sequenced material came from peripheral blood. These receptors were collected from a human donor in a cohort sampled during active COVID-19.

The chain couples TRBV30 to TRBJ2-3; 8 bases line up with TRBD2. V lost 2 bases to trimming and J lost 8 bases; unmatched junction nucleotides: 12. Germline CDR1 GTSNPN, CDR2 SVGIG (reference sequence). The CDR3 runs to 15 residues. CDR3 DNA sequence: TGTGCCTGGAGTACAATAGCGGGGAGGGCGGGTACGCAGTATTTT. As protein: CAWSTIAGRAGTQYF.

The chain recombines TRBV6-1 with TRBJ1-6; D is unclear. Germline values: CDR1 MNHNS, CDR2 SASEGT. This CDR3 comprises 16 residues. V gave up 4 bases and J gave up 0 bases, with 10 bases separating them. CDR3 DNA: TGTGCCAGCAGTGCGGAGGCGAGCTCCTATAATTCACCCCTCCACTTT. Residues: CASSAEASSYNSPLHF.

V gene TRBV2 combines with J gene TRBJ2-1; a possible D gene is TRBD2 (5 bases). The V gene's germline CDR1 is SNHLY and CDR2 FYNNEI. V dropped 6 bases and J dropped 9 bases, with 15 bases sitting between them. This CDR3 has 13 amino acids. Here the CDR3 DNA reads TGTGCCAGCAGGAGGGTAGTAGGCAGTGAGCAGTTCTTC. It translates to CASRRVVGSEQFF. The variable domain in full, completed from reference TRBV2 and TRBJ2-1, reads EPEVTQTPSHQVTQMGQEVILRCVPISNHLYFYWYRQILGQKVEFLVSFYNNEISEKSEIFDDQFSVERPDGSNFTLKIRSTKLEDSAMYFCASRRVVGSEQFFGPGTRLTVL.

The chain employs TRBV6-6 and TRBJ1-1; maybe TRBD1 (6 bases). From germline, CDR1 is MNHNY and CDR2 SVGAGI (reference sequence). V lost 2 bases, J lost 8 bases, and 9 bases lay in between. CDR3 length equals 12 residues. In DNA form, the CDR3 reads TGTGCCAGCAGTTACGACAGGTCCGAAGCTTTCTTT. Encoded protein: CASSYDRSEAFF.

The CDR3 spells CASSFGSVNTEAFF. The CDR3 coding sequence is TGTGCCAGCAGCTTTGGCAGTGTGAACACTGAAGCTTTCTTT. The chain carries TRBV11-1 and TRBJ1-1; D gene ambiguous. V shed 3 bases and J shed 0 bases, with 8 bases lying between them. Germline lookup yields CDR1 SGHAT and CDR2 FQDESV (reference sequence). The CDR3 totals 14 residues.

The rearrangement joins TRBV6-4 to TRBJ2-1; TRBD2 matches at 7 bases. The V segment lost 5 bases and the J segment 6 bases; nucleotides outside the gene matches: 4. The CDR3 sequence is 13 residues long. Germline assignment: CDR1 MRHNA and CDR2 SNTAGT. For the CDR3, the DNA is TGTGCCAGCAGTAGCGGGAATAGCAATGAGCAGTTCTTC. It is translated as CASSSGNSNEQFF.

This sequence joins TRBV24-1 and TRBJ2-1; 9 nucleotides line up with TRBD1. The CDR3 is made up of 15 amino acids. CDR1 is KGHDR, CDR2 SFDVKD, per germline. V lost 5 bases, J lost 6 bases, and 7 bases stayed unmatched. The CDR3 loop reads CATSAGDRDSNEQFF. As DNA, the CDR3 is TGTGCCACCAGTGCGGGGGACAGGGACTCCAATGAGCAGTTCTTC.

This clone has more than one count but fewer than ten. V usage is TRBV3-1 (or the pseudogene TRBV3-2) and J usage is TRBJ1-1; 7 bases map to TRBD1. This CDR3 has 14 amino acids. Germline-derived CDR1 and CDR2 are LGHDT and YNNKEL (reference sequence). Losses at the gene ends were 4 bases for V and 4 bases for J; bases not matched to a gene: 6. DNA of the CDR3: TGTGCCAGCAGCCGTCGGGACAGAATCACTGAAGCTTTCTTT. As protein: CASSRRDRITEAFF.

The chain has TRBV27 and TRBJ2-7; TRBD2 is a possible D gene (5 bases). V shed 1 base and J shed 4 bases, with 14 bases lying between them. Germline V gene sequence: CDR1 MNHEY, CDR2 SMNVEV (reference sequence). The CDR3 is made up of 15 amino acids. The CDR3 loop reads CASSLLASPPYEQYF. In DNA, the CDR3 is TGTGCCAGCAGTTTATTGGCTAGCCCCCCTTACGAGCAGTACTTC.

The chain employs TRBV3-1 (or the pseudogene TRBV3-2) and TRBJ2-5; D is unclear. CDR3 size: 15 residues. CDR1 and CDR2 from the germline V gene are LGHDT and YNNKEL (reference sequence). With 7 bases removed from V and 4 bases from J, the gap between germline ends came to 19 bases. Written as DNA, the CDR3 is TGTGCCAGCACCCCCCGTGCCGGTAGTCGAGAGACCCAGTACTTC. Protein sequence: CASTPRAGSRETQYF.

CDR3 nucleotides: TGTGCCAGCAGTCGGACAGCCGGGACAGATACGCAGTATTTT. It translates to CASSRTAGTDTQYF. V is TRBV2 and J is TRBJ2-3; D is possibly TRBD1 (6 bases). CDR3 size: 14 residues. V was shortened by 5 bases and J by 3 bases, with 12 bases between the two germline ends. Germline V gene lookup returns CDR1 SNHLY and CDR2 FYNNEI.

This rearrangement joins TRBV6-6 to TRBJ1-1; 8 bases align to TRBD1. The CDR3 consists of 16 residues. CDR1 and CDR2 from the germline V gene are MNHNY and SVGAGI (reference sequence). Trimming cost V 3 bases and J 5 bases; bases outside gene matches: 11. CDR3 protein: CASSYSQGALGTEAFF. CDR3 nucleotide sequence: TGTGCCAGCAGTTATAGCCAGGGGGCGCTGGGGACTGAAGCTTTCTTT.

Only one count was recorded for this clone. The chain links TRBV7-9 to TRBJ2-5, with TRBD2 as a possible D gene (6 bases). Germline loops: CDR1 SEHNR, CDR2 FQNEAQ (reference sequence). V lost 5 bases and J 0 bases, leaving 16 bases between the germline ends. The CDR3 consists of 16 residues. CDR3 DNA: TGTGCCAGCAGCCCCCGCGGGGCACCTTACCAAGAGACCCAGTACTTC. Protein product: CASSPRGAPYQETQYF.

For the CDR3, the DNA is TGTGCCAGCCGCTCTCCGGGGACTAATCACAATGAGCAGTTCTTC. This translates into CASRSPGTNHNEQFF. V and J are TRBV2 and TRBJ2-1, with 7 positions matching TRBD2. The J segment lost 5 bases and the V segment lost 8 bases, leaving 12 bases of the junction unmatched. There are 15 residues in the CDR3. Per germline, CDR1 SNHLY and CDR2 FYNNEI.

The chain employs TRBV30 and TRBJ2-3, with D maybe TRBD1 (6 bases). This CDR3 has 16 residues. Germline V gives CDR1 GTSNPN, CDR2 SVGIG (reference sequence). Trimming pared 4 bases from V and 1 base from J, leaving 18 bases between. The CDR3 here is CAWTSGVGARTDTQYF. The DNA of the CDR3 is TGTGCCTGGACCTCAGGGGTGGGAGCTCGCACAGATACGCAGTATTTT.

The chain couples TRBV5-6 to TRBJ1-4; perhaps TRBD1 as D (6 bases). The V gene lost 3 bases and the J gene lost 7 bases, with 16 bases spanning the gap. CDR1 is SGHDT and CDR2 is YYEEEE in the germline V gene. This CDR3 spans 15 amino acids. Here the CDR3 DNA reads TGTGCCAGCAGCTCGGGACGGGGGGCTCGTGAAAAACTGTTTTTT. Translation gives CASSSGRGAREKLFF.

The rearrangement links TRBV27 to TRBJ2-1, with D possibly matching TRBD1 (6 bases). The CDR3 length is 13 residues. V shed 6 bases and J shed 6 bases, with 12 bases lying between them. Germline CDR1 and CDR2: MNHEY and SMNVEV (reference sequence). CDR3 in amino acids: CASSRGGTNEQFF. The CDR3 DNA reads as TGTGCCAGCAGCAGAGGGGGTACCAATGAGCAGTTCTTC.

The chain uses TRBV21-1 and TRBJ1-5; the table assigns TRBD1, which was not confirmed against the DNA. TRBV21-1 is classified as a pseudogene. This CDR3 region has 19 residues. The CDR3 coding sequence is TGTGCCAGCAGCCGTTCCCGGGACAGGGACCATCATAGCAATCAGCCCCAGCATTTT. This encodes CASSRSRDRDHHSNQPQHF.

The genes are TRBV5-1 and TRBJ2-1, with TRBD2 identical over 10 bases. This CDR3 is 18 amino acids long. Trimming took 4 bases from V and 0 from J; bases not matched to a gene: 10. In germline, CDR1 is SGHRS, CDR2 YFSETQ. CDR3 in amino acids: CASSASLAGTASYNEQFF. CDR3 nucleotides: TGCGCCAGCAGCGCGTCACTAGCGGGAACAGCCTCCTACAATGAGCAGTTCTTC.

The rearrangement joins TRBV6-5 to TRBJ1-2; maybe TRBD1 (6 bases). Germline V CDR1 and CDR2: MNHEY, SVGAGI. V was pared by 8 bases and J by 7 bases, with 14 bases between. The CDR3 spans 12 residues. The CDR3 sequence is CASATGLGGYTF. The CDR3 nucleotides read TGTGCCAGCGCCACAGGGCTAGGTGGCTACACCTTC.

In this sample, this clone turned up a few times. This rearrangement joins TRBV28 to TRBJ2-7; weak D call: TRBD2 (5 bases). Germline V gene lookup returns CDR1 MDHEN and CDR2 SYDVKM. Trimming pared 2 bases from V and 2 bases from J, leaving 13 bases between. CDR3 length equals 15 residues. CDR3 nucleotides: TGTGCCAGCAGTTTACCGCGGGTCTACCCCTACGAGCAGTACTTC. Encoded protein: CASSLPRVYPYEQYF.

This chain uses TRBV2 with TRBJ1-2; the D is unclear. This CDR3 is built from 14 residues. The germline V gene encodes CDR1 SNHLY and CDR2 FYNNEI. V gave up 5 bases and J gave up 6 bases, with 16 bases separating them. In DNA, the CDR3 is TGTGCCAGCAGTCGTATAGCCATGAGAGATGGCTACACCTTC. Residues: CASSRIAMRDGYTF.

The gene calls are TRBV7-9 and TRBJ2-1, with TRBD2 matching 11 bases. The CDR3 has 16 amino acids. In germline, CDR1 is SEHNR, CDR2 FQNEAQ (reference sequence). The ends lost 3 bases at V and 6 bases at J; junction bases unmatched: 7. The CDR3 DNA sequence: TGTGCCAGCAGCTTCCGACTAGCGGGGATCCTCAATGAGCAGTTCTTC. Translating gives CASSFRLAGILNEQFF.

V is TRBV3-1 (or the pseudogene TRBV3-2) and J is TRBJ1-3; D not resolved. CDR3 size: 14 residues. In germline, CDR1 is LGHDT, CDR2 YNNKEL (reference sequence). The V and J ends lost 3 bases and 4 bases respectively, with 10 bases between them. The CDR3 DNA is TGTGCCAGCAGCCATTCAGGCCTCGGAAACACCATATATTTT. Amino acid sequence: CASSHSGLGNTIYF.

The chain is built from TRBV6-5 and TRBJ1-1; D call uncertain. V was trimmed by 5 bases and J by 1 base, leaving 8 bases between them. Germline V gene lookup returns CDR1 MNHEY and CDR2 SVGAGI. This CDR3 comprises 13 residues. CDR3 amino acids: CASSLERNTEAFF. As DNA, the CDR3 is TGTGCCAGCAGTCTAGAAAGGAACACTGAAGCTTTCTTT.

The rearrangement joins TRBV19 to TRBJ2-7; no clear D gene. This CDR3 spans 12 amino acids. V lost 3 bases to trimming and J lost 6 bases, with 9 bases between them. Germline assignment: CDR1 LNHDA and CDR2 SQIVND (reference sequence). CDR3 in DNA: TGTGCCAGTAGTATTGGTGCAGGCGAGCAGTACTTC. It encodes CASSIGAGEQYF. Full variable domain (remainder filled in from reference TRBV19 and TRBJ2-7): DGGITQSPKYLFRKEGQNVTLSCEQNLNHDAMYWYRQDPGQGLRLIYYSQIVNDFQKGDIAEGYSVSREKKESFPLTVTSAQKNPTAFYLCASSIGAGEQYFGPGTRLTVT.

The chain uses TRBV11-2 and TRBJ2-7, with D possibly TRBD1 on 6 matching bases. Deletions cut 5 bases from V and 5 bases from J, with 13 bases between. The CDR3 consists of 13 residues. The germline gives CDR1 SGHAT, CDR2 FQNNGV. The CDR3 region is CASSKTGRNEQYF. In DNA, the CDR3 is TGTGCCAGCAGCAAGACAGGTAGGAACGAGCAGTACTTC.

V is TRBV5-1 and J is TRBJ2-1; 8 nucleotides align to TRBD2. The V segment lost 4 bases and the J segment 6 bases; nucleotides outside the gene matches: 9. In germline, CDR1 is SGHRS, CDR2 YFSETQ. This CDR3 has 15 amino acids. The CDR3 here is CASSLGLAGSNEQFF. CDR3 sequence (DNA): TGCGCCAGCAGCCTCGGACTAGCAGGCTCCAATGAGCAGTTCTTC.

The chain recombines TRBV6-6 with TRBJ1-1; tentatively, D is TRBD1 (6 bases). Trimming cost V 2 bases and J 5 bases, with 18 bases left between them. Germline V gives CDR1 MNHNY, CDR2 SVGAGI (reference sequence). This CDR3 comprises 16 residues. CDR3: CASSYGVGRGRTEAFF. The CDR3, as DNA: TGTGCCAGCAGTTACGGTGTAGGCAGGGGTCGGACTGAAGCTTTCTTT.

V is TRBV18 and J is TRBJ1-1; 8 bases map to TRBD1. The CDR3 covers 17 residues. Germline V lookup: CDR1 KGHSH, CDR2 LQKENI. The V and J ends lost 0 bases and 7 bases, in that order; junction bases with no gene match: 13. The CDR3: CASSPPEQGASRGEAFF. The DNA of the CDR3 is TGTGCCAGCTCACCACCGGAGCAGGGGGCGTCTAGAGGTGAAGCTTTCTTT.

The chain links TRBV2 to TRBJ1-5; D ambiguous. Trimming removed 4 bases from V and 9 bases from J, with 13 bases in between. The CDR3 consists of 13 residues. CDR1 SNHLY and CDR2 FYNNEI come from the germline V gene. For the CDR3, the DNA is TGTGCCAGCAGTGTCCTTAACGAGGCGCCCCAGCATTTT. Translated: CASSVLNEAPQHF.

The genes are TRBV29-1 and TRBJ1-3, with 9 bases that match TRBD1. This CDR3 contains 13 residues. CDR1 is SQVTM and CDR2 is ANQGSEA in the germline V gene. Germline trimming cut 7 bases from V and 4 bases from J; bases unmatched to any gene: 5. The CDR3 DNA is TGCAGCGCTGGACAGGGGATCGGAAACACCATATATTTT. This codes for CSAGQGIGNTIYF.